This is a list of T cell receptor beta chains from one sample in a study of regulatory T cells in long-lasting Graves disease. MiXCR was run by TCRdb on the multiplex PCR reads, yielding one entry per CDR3 protein. The sample includes roughly 500,000 distinct CDR3 sequences, 14% of them seen just once. The same specimen was also included in a second study, on T cells in Graves' hyperthyroidism and ophthalmopathy.

This material consisted of peripheral blood mononuclear cells (PBMCs), taken at new diagnosis, from a patient treated with antithyroid drugs. The receptors derive from a woman between 45 and 65 years old with Graves disease. The CDR3 runs from the conserved cysteine through the conserved F or W. D genes are given only for firm matches. Clone size is not always given. Where it is, it says once, few, many or a class for expanded clones.

j_gene: TRBJ2-7; v_gene: TRBV27; abundance: many; d_gene: TRBD2; CDR3aa: CASSLKSGGLAGTYEQYF; CDR3nt: TGTGCCAGCAGTTTAAAGTCGGGAGGACTAGCGGGTACCTACGAGCAGTACTTC
j_gene: TRBJ2-3; v_gene: TRBV6-1; abundance: NA; d_gene: NA; CDR3aa: CASSHRAGESTDTQYF; CDR3nt: TGTGCCAGCAGTCATAGAGCAGGGGAAAGCACAGATACGCAGTATTTT
j_gene: TRBJ2-5; v_gene: TRBV10-3; abundance: many; d_gene: NA; CDR3aa: CAIREGGQETQYF; CDR3nt: TGTGCCATCAGGGAAGGGGGCCAAGAGACCCAGTACTTC
j_gene: TRBJ2-7; v_gene: TRBV28; abundance: many; d_gene: TRBD1; CDR3aa: CASSSWTGGREQYF; CDR3nt: TGTGCCAGCAGCTCCTGGACAGGGGGGAGGGAGCAGTACTTC
j_gene: TRBJ1-5; v_gene: TRBV12-3/TRBV12-4; abundance: many; d_gene: NA; CDR3aa: CASSFFRGSNQPQHF; CDR3nt: TGTGCCAGCAGTTTTTTCCGGGGGAGCAATCAGCCCCAGCATTTT
j_gene: TRBJ2-3; v_gene: TRBV18; abundance: few; d_gene: TRBD2; CDR3aa: CASSPSGGDTADTQYF; CDR3nt: TGTGCCAGCTCACCGTCGGGGGGGGACACAGCAGATACGCAGTATTTT
j_gene: TRBJ2-2; v_gene: TRBV7-2; abundance: many; d_gene: NA; CDR3aa: CASSLMAVGGTGELFF; CDR3nt: TGTGCCAGCAGCTTAATGGCGGTAGGGGGAACCGGGGAGCTGTTTTTT
j_gene: TRBJ2-5; v_gene: TRBV7-6; abundance: NA; d_gene: NA; CDR3aa: CASSPRVGAYQETQYF; CDR3nt: TGTGCCAGCAGCCCCAGGGTGGGGGCGTACCAAGAGACCCAGTACTTC
j_gene: TRBJ2-2; v_gene: TRBV27; abundance: few; d_gene: NA; CDR3aa: CASSLRDSTGELFF; CDR3nt: TGTGCCAGCAGTTTACGAGATAGCACCGGGGAGCTGTTTTTT
j_gene: TRBJ2-7; v_gene: TRBV12-3/TRBV12-4; abundance: many; d_gene: NA; CDR3aa: CASSRRAPGGSKGEQYF; CDR3nt: TGTGCCAGCAGCCGTCGAGCCCCCGGGGGCTCCAAGGGGGAGCAGTACTTC